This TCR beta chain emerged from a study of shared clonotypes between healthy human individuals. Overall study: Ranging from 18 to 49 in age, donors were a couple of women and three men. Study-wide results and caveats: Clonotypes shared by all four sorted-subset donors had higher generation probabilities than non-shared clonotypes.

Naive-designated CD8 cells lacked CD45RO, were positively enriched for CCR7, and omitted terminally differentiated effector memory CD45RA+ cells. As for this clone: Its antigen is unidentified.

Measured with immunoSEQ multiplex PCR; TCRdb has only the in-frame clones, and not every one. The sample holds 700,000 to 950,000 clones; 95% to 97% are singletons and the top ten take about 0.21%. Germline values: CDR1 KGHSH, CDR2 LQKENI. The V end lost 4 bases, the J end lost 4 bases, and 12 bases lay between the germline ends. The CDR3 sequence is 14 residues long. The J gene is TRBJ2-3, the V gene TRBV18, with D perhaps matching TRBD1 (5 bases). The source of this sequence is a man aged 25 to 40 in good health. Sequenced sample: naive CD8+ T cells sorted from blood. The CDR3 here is CASSRQLSADTQYF. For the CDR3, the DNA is TGTGCCAGCTCACGACAGCTTTCCGCAGATACGCAGTATTTT. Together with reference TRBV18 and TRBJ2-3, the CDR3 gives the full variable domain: NAGVMQNPRHLVRRRGQEARLRCSPMKGHSHVYWYRQLPEEGLKFMVYLQKENIIDESGMPKERFSAEFPKEGPSILRIQQVVRGDSAAYFCASSRQLSADTQYFGPGTRLTVL.